This T cell receptor (beta chain) was found in a study of early T cells in non-severe SARS-CoV-2 infection. V lost 4 bases, J lost 2 bases, and 13 bases lay in between. The CDR3 has 15 residues. Germline V CDR1 and CDR2: KGHSH, LQKENI. One entry per CDR3 protein, called by TCRdb with MiXCR from the 5' RACE reads. The sample holds about 69,000 distinct CDR3 sequences; 9.5% to 12% are singletons and the top ten take 5.5% to 6%. This clonotype has a handful of counts. The source is an adult who was a healthcare worker with PCR-confirmed SARS-CoV-2 infection or an uninfected control (not recorded which). The chain couples TRBV18 to TRBJ2-3; D possibly matches TRBD1 or TRBD2 (5 bases each). The sample in question was whole blood, obtained at baseline. This CDR3 is CASSQTAAVTDTQYF. The CDR3 nucleotides are TGTGCCAGCTCACAGACAGCGGCCGTCACAGATACGCAGTATTTT.